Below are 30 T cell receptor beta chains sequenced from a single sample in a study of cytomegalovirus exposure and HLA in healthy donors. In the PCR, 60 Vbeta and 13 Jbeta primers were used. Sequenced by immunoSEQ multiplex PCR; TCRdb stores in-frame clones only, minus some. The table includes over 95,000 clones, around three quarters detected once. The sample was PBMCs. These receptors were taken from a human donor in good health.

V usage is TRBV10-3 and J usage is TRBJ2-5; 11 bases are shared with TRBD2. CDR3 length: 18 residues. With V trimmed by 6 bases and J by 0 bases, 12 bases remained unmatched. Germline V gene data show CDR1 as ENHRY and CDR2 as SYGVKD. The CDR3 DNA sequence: TGTGCCATCAGCCCGGGACTAGCGGCGGACCCCTACCAAGAGACCCAGTACTTC. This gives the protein CAISPGLAADPYQETQYF.

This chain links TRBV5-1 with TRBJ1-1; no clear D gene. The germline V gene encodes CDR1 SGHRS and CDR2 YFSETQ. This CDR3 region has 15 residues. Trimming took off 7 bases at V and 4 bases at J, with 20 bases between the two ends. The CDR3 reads CASEPAPGEATEAFF. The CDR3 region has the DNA TGCGCCAGCGAACCGGCCCCCGGGGAAGCCACTGAAGCTTTCTTT. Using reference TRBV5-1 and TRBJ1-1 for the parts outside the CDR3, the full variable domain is KAGVTQTPRYLIKTRGQQVTLSCSPISGHRSVSWYQQTPGQGLQFLFEYFSETQRNKGNFPGRFSGRQFSNSRSEMNVSTLELGDSALYLCASEPAPGEATEAFFGQGTRLTVV.

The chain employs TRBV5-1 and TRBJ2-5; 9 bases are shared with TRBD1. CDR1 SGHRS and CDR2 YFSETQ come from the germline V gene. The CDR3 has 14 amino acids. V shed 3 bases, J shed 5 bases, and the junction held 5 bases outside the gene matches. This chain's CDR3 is CASSSGQGGETQYF. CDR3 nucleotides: TGCGCCAGCAGCTCGGGACAGGGAGGGGAGACCCAGTACTTC.

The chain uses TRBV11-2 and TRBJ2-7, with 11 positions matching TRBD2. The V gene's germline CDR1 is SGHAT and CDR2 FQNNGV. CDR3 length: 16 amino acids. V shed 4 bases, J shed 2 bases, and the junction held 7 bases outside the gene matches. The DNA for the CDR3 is TGTGCCAGCAGCTCATCATCTAGCGGGGGGACCTACGAGCAGTACTTC. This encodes CASSSSSSGGTYEQYF.

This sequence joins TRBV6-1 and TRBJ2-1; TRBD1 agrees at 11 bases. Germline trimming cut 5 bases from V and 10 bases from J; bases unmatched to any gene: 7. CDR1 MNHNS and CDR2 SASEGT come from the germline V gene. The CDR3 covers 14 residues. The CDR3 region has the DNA TGTGCCAGCAGTTCGGACAGGGGGCTTAGGGAGCAGTTCTTC. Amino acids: CASSSDRGLREQFF.

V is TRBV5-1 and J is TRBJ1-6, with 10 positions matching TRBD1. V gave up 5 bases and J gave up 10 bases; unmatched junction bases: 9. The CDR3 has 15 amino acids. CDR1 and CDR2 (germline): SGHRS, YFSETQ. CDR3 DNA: TGCGCCAGCAGTTTAACCGGGACAGGGGTGTCACCCCTCCACTTT. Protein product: CASSLTGTGVSPLHF.

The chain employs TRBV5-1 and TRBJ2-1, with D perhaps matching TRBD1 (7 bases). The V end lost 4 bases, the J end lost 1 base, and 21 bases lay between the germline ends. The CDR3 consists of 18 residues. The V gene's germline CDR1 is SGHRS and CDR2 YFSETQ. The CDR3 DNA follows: TGCGCCAGCAGCCAAGGGACAGCTGGGGACTGGTCCTACAATGAGCAGTTCTTC. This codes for CASSQGTAGDWSYNEQFF.

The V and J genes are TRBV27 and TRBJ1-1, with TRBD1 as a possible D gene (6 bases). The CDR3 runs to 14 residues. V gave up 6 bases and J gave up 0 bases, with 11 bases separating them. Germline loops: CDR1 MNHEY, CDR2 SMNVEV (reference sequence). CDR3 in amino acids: CASRPGHMNTEAFF. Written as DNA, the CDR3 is TGTGCCAGCAGGCCGGGACACATGAACACTGAAGCTTTCTTT.

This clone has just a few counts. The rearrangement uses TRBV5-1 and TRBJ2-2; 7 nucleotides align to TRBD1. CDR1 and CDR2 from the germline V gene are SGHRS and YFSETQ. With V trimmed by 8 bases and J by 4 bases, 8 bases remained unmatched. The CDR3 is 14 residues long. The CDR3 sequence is CASKKDRATGELFF. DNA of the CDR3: TGCGCCAGTAAAAAAGACAGGGCCACCGGGGAGCTGTTTTTT. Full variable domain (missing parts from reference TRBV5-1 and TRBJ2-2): KAGVTQTPRYLIKTRGQQVTLSCSPISGHRSVSWYQQTPGQGLQFLFEYFSETQRNKGNFPGRFSGRQFSNSRSEMNVSTLELGDSALYLCASKKDRATGELFFGEGSRLTVL.

CDR3 sequence reads: CASSLDPWLVNTEAFF. The CDR3 DNA is TGTGCCAGCAGCTTAGATCCGTGGCTCGTGAACACTGAAGCTTTCTTT. The chain links TRBV13 to TRBJ1-1; no definite D call. The V gene's germline CDR1 is PRHDT and CDR2 FYEKMQ (reference sequence). The CDR3 consists of 16 residues. V gave up 1 base and J gave up 0 bases, with 12 bases separating them.

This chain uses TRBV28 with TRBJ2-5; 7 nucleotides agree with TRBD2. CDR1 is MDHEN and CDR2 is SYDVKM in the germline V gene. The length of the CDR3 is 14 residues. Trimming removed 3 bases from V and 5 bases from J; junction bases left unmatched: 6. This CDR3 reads CASSLGGSEETQYF. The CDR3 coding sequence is TGTGCCAGCAGTTTGGGGGGGAGTGAGGAGACCCAGTACTTC.

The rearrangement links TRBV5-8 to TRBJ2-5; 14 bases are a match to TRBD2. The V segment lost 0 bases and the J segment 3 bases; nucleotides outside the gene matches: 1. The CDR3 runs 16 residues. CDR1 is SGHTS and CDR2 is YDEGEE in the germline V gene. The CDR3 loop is CASSLGTSGGKETQYF. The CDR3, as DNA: TGTGCCAGCAGCTTGGGGACTAGCGGGGGGAAAGAGACCCAGTACTTC.

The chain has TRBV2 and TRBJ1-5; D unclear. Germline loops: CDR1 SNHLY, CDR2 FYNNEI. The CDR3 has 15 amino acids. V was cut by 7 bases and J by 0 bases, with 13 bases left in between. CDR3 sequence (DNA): TGTGCCAGCACCGGGTCTGTGATTAGCAATCAGCCCCAGCATTTT. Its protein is CASTGSVISNQPQHF. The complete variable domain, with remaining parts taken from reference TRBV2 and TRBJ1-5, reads EPEVTQTPSHQVTQMGQEVILRCVPISNHLYFYWYRQILGQKVEFLVSFYNNEISEKSEIFDDQFSVERPDGSNFTLKIRSTKLEDSAMYFCASTGSVISNQPQHFGDGTRLSIL.

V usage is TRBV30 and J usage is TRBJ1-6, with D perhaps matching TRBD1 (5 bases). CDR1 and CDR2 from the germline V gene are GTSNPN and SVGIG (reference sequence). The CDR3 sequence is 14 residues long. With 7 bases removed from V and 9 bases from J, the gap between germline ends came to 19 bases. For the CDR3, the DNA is TGTGCCTCCAACCAACGGGGGAGCCCTTCACCCCTCCACTTT. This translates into CASNQRGSPSPLHF.

CDR3 in amino acids: CASSAAPEAFF. For the CDR3, the DNA is TGTGCCAGCAGCGCCGCCCCGGAGGCTTTCTTT. The chain recombines TRBV7-9 with TRBJ1-1; D is undetermined. With 5 bases removed from V and 11 bases from J, the gap between germline ends came to 12 bases. The CDR3 loop spans 11 amino acids. The V gene's germline CDR1 is SEHNR and CDR2 FQNEAQ (reference sequence).

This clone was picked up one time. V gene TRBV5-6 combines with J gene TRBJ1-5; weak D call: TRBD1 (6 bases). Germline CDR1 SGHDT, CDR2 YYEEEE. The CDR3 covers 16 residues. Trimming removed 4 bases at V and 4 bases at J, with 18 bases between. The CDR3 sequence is CASSTYRVKGNQPQHF. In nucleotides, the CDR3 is TGTGCCAGCAGCACATACAGGGTAAAGGGGAATCAGCCCCAGCATTTT.

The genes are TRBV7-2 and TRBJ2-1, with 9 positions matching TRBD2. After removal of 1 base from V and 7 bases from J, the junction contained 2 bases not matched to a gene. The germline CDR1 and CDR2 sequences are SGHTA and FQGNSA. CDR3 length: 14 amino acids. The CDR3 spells CASSLGLAANEQFF. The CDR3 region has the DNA TGTGCCAGCAGCTTAGGACTAGCGGCTAATGAGCAGTTCTTC. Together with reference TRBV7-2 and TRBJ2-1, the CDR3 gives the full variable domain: GAGVSQSPSNKVTEKGKDVELRCDPISGHTALYWYRQSLGQGLEFLIYFQGNSAPDKSGLPSDRFSAERTGGSVSTLTIQRTQQEDSAVYLCASSLGLAANEQFFGPGTRLTVL.

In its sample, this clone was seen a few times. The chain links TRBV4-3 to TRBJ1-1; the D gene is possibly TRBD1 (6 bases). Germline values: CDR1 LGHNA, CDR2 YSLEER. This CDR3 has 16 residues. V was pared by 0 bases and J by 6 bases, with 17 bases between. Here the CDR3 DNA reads TGCGCCAGCAGCCAAGATCCCCAGGGGAAGAGCTCTGAAGCTTTCTTT. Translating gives CASSQDPQGKSSEAFF.

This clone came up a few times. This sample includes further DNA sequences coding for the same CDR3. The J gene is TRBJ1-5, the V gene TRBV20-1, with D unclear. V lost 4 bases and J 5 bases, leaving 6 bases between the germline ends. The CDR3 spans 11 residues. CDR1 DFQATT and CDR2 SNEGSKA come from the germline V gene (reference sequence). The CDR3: CSATRDQPQHF. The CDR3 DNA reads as TGCAGTGCTACCCGCGATCAGCCCCAGCATTTT.

This CDR3 is CSARGPGVAFF. The CDR3 DNA follows: TGCAGTGCTAGAGGCCCAGGGGTGGCTTTCTTT. V is TRBV20-1 and J is TRBJ1-1, with D maybe TRBD1 (6 bases). Germline CDR1 reads DFQATT; CDR2 reads SNEGSKA (reference sequence). V gave up 1 base and J gave up 11 bases, with 11 bases separating them. The CDR3 runs 11 residues.

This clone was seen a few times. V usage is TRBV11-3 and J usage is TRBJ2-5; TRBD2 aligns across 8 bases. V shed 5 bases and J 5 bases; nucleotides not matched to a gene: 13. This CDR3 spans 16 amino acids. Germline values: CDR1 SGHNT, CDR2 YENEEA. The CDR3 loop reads CASSPGWGTRGETQYF. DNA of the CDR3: TGTGCCAGCAGCCCCGGGTGGGGGACTAGAGGGGAGACCCAGTACTTC.

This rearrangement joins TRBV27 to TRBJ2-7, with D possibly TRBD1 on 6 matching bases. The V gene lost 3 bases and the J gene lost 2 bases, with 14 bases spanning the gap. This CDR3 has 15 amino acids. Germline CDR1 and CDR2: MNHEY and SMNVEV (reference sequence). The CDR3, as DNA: TGTGCCAGCAGTTTTTGGAGTGGACAGACCTACGAGCAGTACTTC. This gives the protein CASSFWSGQTYEQYF.

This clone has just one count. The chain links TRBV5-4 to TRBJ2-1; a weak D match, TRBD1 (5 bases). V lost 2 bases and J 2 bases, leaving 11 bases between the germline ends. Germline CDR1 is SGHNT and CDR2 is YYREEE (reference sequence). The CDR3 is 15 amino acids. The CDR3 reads CASSLGVPAYNEQFF. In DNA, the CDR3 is TGTGCCAGCAGCTTAGGGGTTCCCGCCTACAATGAGCAGTTCTTC. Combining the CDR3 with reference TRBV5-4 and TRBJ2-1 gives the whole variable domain ETGVTQSPTHLIKTRGQQVTLRCSSQSGHNTVSWYQQALGQGPQFIFQYYREEENGRGNFPPRFSGLQFPNYSSELNVNALELDDSALYLCASSLGVPAYNEQFFGPGTRLTVL.

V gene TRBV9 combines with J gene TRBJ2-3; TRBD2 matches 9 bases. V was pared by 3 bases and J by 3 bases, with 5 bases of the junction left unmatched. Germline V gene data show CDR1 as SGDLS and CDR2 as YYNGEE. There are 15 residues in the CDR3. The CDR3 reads CASSAYLAGTDTQYF. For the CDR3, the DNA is TGTGCCAGCAGCGCCTACCTAGCGGGAACAGATACGCAGTATTTT. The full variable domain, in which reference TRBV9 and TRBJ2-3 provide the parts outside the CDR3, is DSGVTQTPKHLITATGQRVTLRCSPRSGDLSVYWYQQSLDQGLQFLIQYYNGEERAKGNILERFSAQQFPDLHSELNLSSLELGDSALYFCASSAYLAGTDTQYFGPGTRLTVL.

CDR3 amino acids: CASSFGWTGTGDEQYF. The CDR3 region has the DNA TGCGCCAGCAGCTTTGGTTGGACAGGGACGGGCGACGAGCAGTACTTC. This chain uses TRBV5-1 with TRBJ2-7, with 8 bases fitting TRBD1. Germline CDR1 is SGHRS and CDR2 is YFSETQ. The CDR3 is made up of 16 amino acids. Unmatched junction bases numbered 12, after V lost 2 bases and J lost 5 bases.

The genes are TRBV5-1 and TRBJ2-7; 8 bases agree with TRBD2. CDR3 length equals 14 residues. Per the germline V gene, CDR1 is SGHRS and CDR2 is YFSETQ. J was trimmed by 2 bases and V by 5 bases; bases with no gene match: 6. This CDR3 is CASRSGLGAYEQYF. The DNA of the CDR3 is TGCGCCAGCAGATCGGGACTAGGGGCCTACGAGCAGTACTTC.

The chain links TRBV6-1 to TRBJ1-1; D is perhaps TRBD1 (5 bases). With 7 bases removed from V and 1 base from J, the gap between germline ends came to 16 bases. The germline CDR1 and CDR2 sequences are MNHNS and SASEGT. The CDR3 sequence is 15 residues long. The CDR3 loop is CASKRSGQTNTEAFF. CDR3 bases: TGTGCCAGCAAGCGTTCAGGACAAACGAACACTGAAGCTTTCTTT.

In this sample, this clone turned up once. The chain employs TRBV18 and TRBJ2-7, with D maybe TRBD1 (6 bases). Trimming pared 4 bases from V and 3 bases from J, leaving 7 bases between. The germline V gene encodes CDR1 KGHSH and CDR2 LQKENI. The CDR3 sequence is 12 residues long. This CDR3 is CASSQTGYEQYF. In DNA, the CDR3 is TGTGCCAGCTCACAGACAGGCTACGAGCAGTACTTC.

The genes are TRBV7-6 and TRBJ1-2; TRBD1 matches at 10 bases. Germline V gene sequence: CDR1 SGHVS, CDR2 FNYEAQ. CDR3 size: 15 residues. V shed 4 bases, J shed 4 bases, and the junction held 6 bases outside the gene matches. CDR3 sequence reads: CASSSRDRGAYGYTF. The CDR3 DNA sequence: TGTGCCAGCAGCTCACGGGACAGGGGCGCCTATGGCTACACCTTC.

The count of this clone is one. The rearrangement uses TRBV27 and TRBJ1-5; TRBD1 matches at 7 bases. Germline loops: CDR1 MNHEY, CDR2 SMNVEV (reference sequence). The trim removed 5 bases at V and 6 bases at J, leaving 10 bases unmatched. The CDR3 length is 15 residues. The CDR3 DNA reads TGTGCCAGCAGTAACAACAGGGGCTACGGTCAGCCCCAGCATTTT. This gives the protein CASSNNRGYGQPQHF.